Below, 9 T cell receptor beta chains from the same sample are listed, as sequenced in a study of shared clonotypes between healthy human individuals. Libraries were prepared by immunoSEQ multiplex PCR; TCRdb keeps only in-frame clonotypes and omits some of them. The profile shows about 1 million clones, roughly 80% of them singletons. Sequenced: memory CD4+ T cells sorted from blood. The subset: CD45RA-negative fraction. The source is a man aged 18 to 29 in good health.

This clone was seen only a few times. The V and J genes are TRBV4-1 and TRBJ2-1; 9 bases are a match to TRBD1. This CDR3 is 15 amino acids long. Looked up from germline, CDR1 is MGHRA and CDR2 is YSYEKL. The junction had 12 bases not matched to a gene; V was cut back by 8 bases and J by 7 bases. CDR3 sequence reads: CASSGGTGFRNEQFF. CDR3 in DNA: TGCGCCAGCTCCGGGGGGACAGGGTTCCGGAATGAGCAGTTCTTC.

This clone has more than one count but fewer than ten. The gene calls are TRBV2 and TRBJ2-7, with no clear D. The CDR3 has 13 amino acids. Trimming took off 4 bases at V and 7 bases at J, with 14 bases between the two ends. Germline CDR1 reads SNHLY; CDR2 reads FYNNEI. DNA for the CDR3: TGTGCCAGCAGTGTCTGGGGTACGGGTGAGCAGTACTTC. Translation gives CASSVWGTGEQYF.

This clone was observed a handful of times. The gene calls are TRBV2 and TRBJ1-5; unclear D gene. Deletions cut 1 base from V and 2 bases from J, with 9 bases between. Looked up from germline, CDR1 is SNHLY and CDR2 is FYNNEI. The CDR3 consists of 15 residues. Here the CDR3 DNA reads TGTGCCAGCAGTGAAGGGGAGTTTGGCAATCAGCCCCAGCATTTT. Residues: CASSEGEFGNQPQHF.

This chain joins TRBV29-1 and TRBJ1-1; 7 bases are a match to TRBD1. Germline trimming cut 6 bases from V and 3 bases from J; bases unmatched to any gene: 10. Germline lookup yields CDR1 SQVTM and CDR2 ANQGSEA. The CDR3 is made up of 14 amino acids. The CDR3, as DNA: TGCAGCGTATTACAGGGGAAATTTGACACTGAAGCTTTCTTT. Its translation: CSVLQGKFDTEAFF.

This chain links TRBV5-4 with TRBJ1-2; 8 nucleotides line up with TRBD1. CDR3 size: 16 residues. Germline V CDR1 and CDR2: SGHNT, YYREEE (reference sequence). The junction had 4 bases not matched to a gene; V was cut back by 0 bases and J by 0 bases. This CDR3 reads CASSLVDRATNYGYTF. DNA for the CDR3: TGTGCCAGCAGCTTGGTGGACAGGGCGACTAACTATGGCTACACCTTC.

This clone appeared a single time. V usage is TRBV5-1 and J usage is TRBJ1-3, with D hard to call. Germline lookup yields CDR1 SGHRS and CDR2 YFSETQ. Deletions cut 4 bases from V and 0 bases from J, with 14 bases between. This CDR3 has 16 residues. The CDR3 coding sequence is TGCGCCAGCAGCAATCCAGGTGGCGACTCTGGAAACACCATATATTTT. Amino acid sequence: CASSNPGGDSGNTIYF. The complete variable domain, with remaining parts taken from reference TRBV5-1 and TRBJ1-3, reads KAGVTQTPRYLIKTRGQQVTLSCSPISGHRSVSWYQQTPGQGLQFLFEYFSETQRNKGNFPGRFSGRQFSNSRSEMNVSTLELGDSALYLCASSNPGGDSGNTIYFGEGSWLTVV.

The V gene is TRBV14, the J gene TRBJ1-6, with 8 bases aligning to TRBD1. The trim removed 6 bases at V and 9 bases at J, leaving 7 bases unmatched. CDR1 is SGHDN and CDR2 is FVKESK in the germline V gene. CDR3 size: 14 residues. CDR3 nucleotide sequence: TGTGCCAGCAGACACTCAGGGGGCGCTTCACCCCTCCACTTT. It codes for CASRHSGGASPLHF. The complete variable domain, with remaining parts taken from reference TRBV14 and TRBJ1-6, reads EAGVTQFPSHSVIEKGQTVTLRCDPISGHDNLYWYRRVMGKEIKFLLHFVKESKQDESGMPNNRFLAERTGGTYSTLKVQPAELEDSGVYFCASRHSGGASPLHFGNGTRLTVT.

The chain has TRBV6-1 and TRBJ2-7; 7 positions agree with TRBD1. Losses at the gene ends were 5 bases for V and 3 bases for J; bases not matched to a gene: 7. Germline-derived CDR1 and CDR2 are MNHNS and SASEGT. The CDR3 has 14 amino acids. The CDR3 nucleotides read TGTGCCAGCAGTTATTTGGACAGGTACTACGAGCAGTACTTC. It yields the protein CASSYLDRYYEQYF.

This clone was counted a single time. V and J are TRBV25-1 and TRBJ2-4, with D possibly being TRBD1 (6 bases). Germline V gene data show CDR1 as MGHDK and CDR2 as SYGVNS. Trimming stripped 5 bases from V and 2 bases from J, with 16 bases between. The CDR3 loop spans 16 amino acids. The CDR3 DNA sequence: TGTGCCAGCAGTCCCCGACAGGAGCGACCCAAAAACATTCAGTACTTC. Translated, it gives CASSPRQERPKNIQYF.